The rows below give T cell receptor beta chains drawn from one sample of a study of cytomegalovirus exposure and HLA in healthy donors. Clones were sequenced by immunoSEQ multiplex PCR, and TCRdb holds only the in-frame ones, with some missing. There are roughly 180,000 clones in the sample; about four fifths occur only once, and roughly 5.2% lies in the top ten. The sample was PBMCs. These receptors all stem from a girl between 5 and 17 years old in good health and CMV-seropositive. CDR3s include the opening cysteine and the closing phenylalanine or tryptophan. The D gene is left open where the match is weak. The size entry is marked missing in some rows and otherwise reads once, few, many or a size class.

j_call	v_call	clone_size	d_call	cdr3_aa	cdr3_nt
TRBJ2-6	TRBV27	NA	NA	CASRPRETGANVLTF	TGTGCCAGCAGGCCGCGTGAAACTGGGGCCAACGTCCTGACTTTC
TRBJ1-2	TRBV9	few	NA	CASSTPEGGGNYGYTF	TGTGCCAGCAGCACGCCAGAAGGGGGGGGAAACTATGGCTACACCTTC
TRBJ1-2	TRBV9	NA	NA	CASRGDYGYTF	TGTGCCAGCAGGGGCGACTATGGCTACACCTTC
TRBJ2-1	TRBV6-5	NA	NA	CASSPTGGVREQFF	TGTGCCAGCAGTCCAACGGGGGGCGTTCGTGAGCAGTTCTTC
TRBJ2-7	TRBV27	NA	TRBD2	CASSLYGTSDSSYEQYF	TGTGCCAGCAGTTTATATGGGACTAGCGATAGCTCCTACGAGCAGTACTTC
TRBJ2-1	TRBV13	NA	NA	CASIHRGGDRDEQFF	TGTGCCAGCATCCACCGGGGCGGGGATCGGGATGAGCAGTTCTTC
TRBJ2-1	TRBV5-1	NA	TRBD2	CASSIPRTSGGYNEQFF	TGCGCCAGCAGCATACCCCGGACTAGCGGGGGGTACAATGAGCAGTTCTTC
TRBJ2-7	TRBV5-1	NA	TRBD2	CASSYGTSPYEQYF	TGCGCCAGCAGCTATGGGACTAGTCCCTACGAGCAGTACTTC
TRBJ2-5	TRBV5-1	NA	TRBD1	CASSAQDRGSLQETQYF	TGCGCCAGCAGCGCGCAGGACAGGGGATCCCTACAAGAGACCCAGTACTTC
TRBJ1-4	TRBV19	NA	TRBD1	CASSIGDRATNEKLFF	TGTGCCAGTAGTATAGGGGACAGGGCAACTAATGAAAAACTGTTTTTT
TRBJ1-2	TRBV19	NA	TRBD1	CASRDRGLLSYGYTF	TGTGCCAGCCGGGACAGGGGGCTACTTAGCTATGGCTACACCTTC
TRBJ2-7	TRBV18	NA	TRBD1	CASSPGQNYEQYF	TGTGCCAGCTCACCGGGACAGAACTACGAGCAGTACTTC
TRBJ1-1	TRBV15	NA	NA	CATSKDRETSDFGNTEAFF	TGTGCCACCAGCAAAGATCGGGAGACATCAGATTTCGGGAACACTGAAGCTTTCTTT
TRBJ2-7	TRBV11-2	NA	NA	CASSLDRVLGNEQYF	TGTGCCAGCAGCTTAGACAGGGTCCTTGGGAACGAGCAGTACTTC
TRBJ2-7	TRBV19	NA	TRBD2	CASSIDHGGGTYEQYF	TGTGCCAGTAGTATAGATCACGGCGGGGGGACCTACGAGCAGTACTTC
TRBJ1-2	TRBV9	NA	TRBD1	CASSPHAGQGRGGYTF	TGTGCCAGCAGCCCTCACGCCGGACAGGGAAGGGGTGGCTACACCTTC
TRBJ1-3	TRBV13	NA	NA	CASSEPGTPRNTIYF	TGTGCCAGCAGCGAACCCGGGACACCTAGAAACACCATATATTTT
TRBJ1-2	TRBV19	NA	TRBD1	CASSFDRVFGYTF	TGTGCCAGTAGTTTCGACAGGGTTTTTGGCTACACCTTC
TRBJ2-7	TRBV6-5	NA	TRBD2	CASSEGRGPYEQYF	TGTGCCAGCAGTGAAGGGAGGGGCCCCTACGAGCAGTACTTC
TRBJ1-2	TRBV7-9	NA	TRBD1	CASSAGTGYGYTF	TGTGCCAGCAGCGCCGGGACAGGGTATGGCTACACCTTC
TRBJ1-2	TRBV30	NA	NA	CAWSVHVWGQGGYGYTF	TGTGCCTGGAGTGTACACGTTTGGGGTCAGGGCGGCTATGGCTACACCTTC
TRBJ1-1	TRBV10-1	NA	NA	CASNRNDIEGTEAFF	TGCGCCAGCAATAGGAACGACATCGAGGGCACTGAAGCTTTCTTT
TRBJ2-1	TRBV10-3	NA	NA	CAIRWGGRTYNEQFF	TGTGCCATCCGGTGGGGGGGCCGAACGTACAATGAGCAGTTCTTC
TRBJ2-7	TRBV2	NA	TRBD1	CASRTRDRGYEQYF	TGTGCCAGCAGGACCCGGGACAGGGGTTACGAGCAGTACTTC
TRBJ1-1	TRBV30	NA	NA	CAWSVETANTEAFF	TGTGCCTGGAGTGTCGAGACAGCGAACACTGAAGCTTTCTTT
TRBJ1-1	TRBV27	NA	TRBD1	CASGDRGNTEAFF	TGTGCCAGCGGGGACAGGGGGAACACTGAAGCTTTCTTT
TRBJ2-4	TRBV6-1	NA	TRBD1	CASSTGIKNIQYF	TGTGCCAGCTCGACAGGGATCAAAAACATTCAGTACTTC
TRBJ1-6	TRBV9	NA	TRBD1	CASSVSQGVSPLHF	TGTGCCAGCAGCGTATCACAGGGGGTTTCACCCCTCCACTTT
TRBJ2-7	TRBV11-2	NA	NA	CASSHPLGQRNEQYF	TGTGCCAGCAGCCACCCTTTGGGCCAGAGAAACGAGCAGTACTTC
TRBJ1-4	TRBV2	NA	NA	CASSGGGLANEKLFF	TGTGCCAGCAGTGGGGGAGGGTTGGCTAATGAAAAACTGTTTTTT
TRBJ2-7	TRBV7-9	NA	TRBD1	CASSLAPGTGNYEQYF	TGTGCCAGCAGCTTAGCCCCCGGGACAGGGAACTACGAGCAGTACTTC
TRBJ1-1	TRBV27	NA	NA	CASSYGGNTEAFF	TGTGCCAGCAGTTACGGGGGGAACACTGAAGCTTTCTTT
TRBJ2-7	TRBV2	NA	NA	CASSEGRGGWYF	TGTGCCAGCAGTGAAGGCAGGGGTGGGTGGTACTTC
TRBJ1-2	TRBV6-1	NA	NA	CASSEAPGQIYGYTF	TGTGCCAGCAGTGAAGCTCCCGGACAGATCTATGGCTACACCTTC
TRBJ1-3	TRBV6-5	NA	NA	CASSYSGQLSGNTIYF	TGTGCCAGCAGTTACTCGGGACAACTCTCTGGAAACACCATATATTTT
TRBJ1-1	TRBV6-1	NA	TRBD1	CASSRTGENTEAFF	TGTGCCAGCAGCCGGACAGGGGAGAACACTGAAGCTTTCTTT
TRBJ2-1	TRBV6-1	NA	NA	CASSEIRGYEQFF	TGTGCCAGCAGTGAAATCCGCGGGTATGAGCAGTTCTTC
TRBJ2-7	TRBV6-5	once	TRBD1	CASRAGQGYYEQYF	TGTGCCAGCAGGGCCGGACAGGGCTACTACGAGCAGTACTTC
TRBJ1-2	TRBV27	NA	TRBD1	CASSSPTGYGYTF	TGTGCCAGCAGTTCCCCGACAGGGTATGGCTACACCTTC
TRBJ2-7	TRBV20-1	NA	NA	CSALVGYEQYF	TGCAGTGCTCTAGTTGGCTACGAGCAGTACTTC